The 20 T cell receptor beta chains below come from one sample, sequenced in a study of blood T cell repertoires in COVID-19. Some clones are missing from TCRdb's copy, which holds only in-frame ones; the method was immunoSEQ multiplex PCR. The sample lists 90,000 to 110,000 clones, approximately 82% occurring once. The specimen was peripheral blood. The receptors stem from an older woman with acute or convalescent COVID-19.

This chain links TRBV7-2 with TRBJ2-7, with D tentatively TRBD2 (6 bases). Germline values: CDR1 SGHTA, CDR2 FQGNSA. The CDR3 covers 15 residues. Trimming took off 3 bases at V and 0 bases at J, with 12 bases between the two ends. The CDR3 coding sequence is TGTGCCAGCAGCTTCAGCGGGCAGAGCTCCTACGAGCAGTACTTC. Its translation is CASSFSGQSSYEQYF.

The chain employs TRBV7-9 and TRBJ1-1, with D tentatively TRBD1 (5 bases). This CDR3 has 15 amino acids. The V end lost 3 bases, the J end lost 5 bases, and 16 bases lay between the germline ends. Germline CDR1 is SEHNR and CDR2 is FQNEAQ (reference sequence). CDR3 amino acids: CASSFWQGRATEAFF. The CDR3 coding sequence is TGTGCCAGCAGCTTTTGGCAGGGAAGAGCAACTGAAGCTTTCTTT.

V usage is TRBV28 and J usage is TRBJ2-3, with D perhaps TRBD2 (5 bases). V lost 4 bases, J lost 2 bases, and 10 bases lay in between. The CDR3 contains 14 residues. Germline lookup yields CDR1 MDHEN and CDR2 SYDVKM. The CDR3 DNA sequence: TGTGCCAGCAGTTCGGGGTTCTACACAGATACGCAGTATTTT. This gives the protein CASSSGFYTDTQYF.

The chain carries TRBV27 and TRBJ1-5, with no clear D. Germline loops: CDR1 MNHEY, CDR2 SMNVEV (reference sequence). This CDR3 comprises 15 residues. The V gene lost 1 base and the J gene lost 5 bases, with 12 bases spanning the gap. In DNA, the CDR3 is TGTGCCAGCAGTTTATGGGAGGGAAGGGATCAGCCCCAGCATTTT. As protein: CASSLWEGRDQPQHF.

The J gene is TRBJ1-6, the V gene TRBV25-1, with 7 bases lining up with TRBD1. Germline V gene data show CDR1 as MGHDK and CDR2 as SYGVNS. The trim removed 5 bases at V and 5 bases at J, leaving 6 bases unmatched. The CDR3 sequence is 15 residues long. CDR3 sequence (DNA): TGTGCCAGCAGTAGAACAGGGGTTGATAATTCACCCCTCCACTTT. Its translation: CASSRTGVDNSPLHF.

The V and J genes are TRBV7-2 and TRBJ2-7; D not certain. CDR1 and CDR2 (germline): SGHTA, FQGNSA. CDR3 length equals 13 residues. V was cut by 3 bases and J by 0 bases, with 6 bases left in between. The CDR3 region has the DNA TGTGCCAGCAGCTTTCAATCCTCCTACGAGCAGTACTTC. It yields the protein CASSFQSSYEQYF.

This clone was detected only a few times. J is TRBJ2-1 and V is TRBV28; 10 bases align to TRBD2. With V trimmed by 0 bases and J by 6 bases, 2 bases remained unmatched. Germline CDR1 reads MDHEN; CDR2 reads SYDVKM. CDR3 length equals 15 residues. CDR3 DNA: TGTGCCAGCAGTTTATGGTCTAGCGGGGGCAATGAGCAGTTCTTC. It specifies CASSLWSSGGNEQFF.

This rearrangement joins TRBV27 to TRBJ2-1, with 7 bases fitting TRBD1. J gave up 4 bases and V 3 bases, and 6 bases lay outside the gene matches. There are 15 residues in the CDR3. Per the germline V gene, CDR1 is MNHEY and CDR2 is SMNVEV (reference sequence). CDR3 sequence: CASSFQTGPYNEQFF. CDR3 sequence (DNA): TGTGCCAGCAGTTTTCAGACAGGGCCTTACAATGAGCAGTTCTTC.

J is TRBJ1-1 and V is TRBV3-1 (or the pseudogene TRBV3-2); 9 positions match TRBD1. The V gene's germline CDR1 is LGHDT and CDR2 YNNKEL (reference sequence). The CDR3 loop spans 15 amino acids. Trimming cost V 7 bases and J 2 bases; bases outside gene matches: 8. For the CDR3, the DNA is TGTGCCAGCACGATACAGGGGGCTTTAAACACTGAAGCTTTCTTT. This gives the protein CASTIQGALNTEAFF.

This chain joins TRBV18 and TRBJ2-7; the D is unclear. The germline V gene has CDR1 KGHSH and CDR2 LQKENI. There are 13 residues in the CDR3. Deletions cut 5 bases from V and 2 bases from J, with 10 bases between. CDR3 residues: CASSSSVTYEQYF. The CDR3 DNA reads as TGTGCCAGCTCATCCTCGGTAACCTACGAGCAGTACTTC.

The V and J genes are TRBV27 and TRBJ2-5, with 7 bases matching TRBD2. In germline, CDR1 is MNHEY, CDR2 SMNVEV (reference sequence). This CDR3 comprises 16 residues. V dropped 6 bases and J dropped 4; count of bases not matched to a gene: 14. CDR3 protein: CASRDKIAGRRETQYF. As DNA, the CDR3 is TGTGCCAGCAGGGACAAGATAGCCGGGAGGCGAGAGACCCAGTACTTC.

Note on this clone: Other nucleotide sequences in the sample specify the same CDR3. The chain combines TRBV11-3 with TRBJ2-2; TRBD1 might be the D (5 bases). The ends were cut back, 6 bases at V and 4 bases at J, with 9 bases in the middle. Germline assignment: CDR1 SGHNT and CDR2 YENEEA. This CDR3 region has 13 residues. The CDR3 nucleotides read TGTGCCAGCAGTTTTAGGGGCACCGGGGAGCTGTTTTTT. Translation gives CASSFRGTGELFF.

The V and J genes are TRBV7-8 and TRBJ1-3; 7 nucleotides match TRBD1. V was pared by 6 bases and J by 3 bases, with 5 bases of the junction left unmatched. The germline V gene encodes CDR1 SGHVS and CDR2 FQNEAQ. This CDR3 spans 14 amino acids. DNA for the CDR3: TGTGCCAGCAGGACAGGGTTGGATGGAAACACCATATATTTT. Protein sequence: CASRTGLDGNTIYF.

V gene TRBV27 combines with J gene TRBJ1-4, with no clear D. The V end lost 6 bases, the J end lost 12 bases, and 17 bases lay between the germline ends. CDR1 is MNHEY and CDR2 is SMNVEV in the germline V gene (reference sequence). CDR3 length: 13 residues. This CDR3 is CASRPSGSWELFF. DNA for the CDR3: TGTGCCAGCAGACCATCGGGGTCCTGGGAACTGTTTTTT. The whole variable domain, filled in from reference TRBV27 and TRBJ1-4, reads EAQVTQNPRYLITVTGKKLTVTCSQNMNHEYMSWYRQDPGLGLRQIYYSMNVEVTDKGDVPEGYKVSRKEKRNFPLILESPSPNQTSLYFCASRPSGSWELFFGSGTQLSVL.

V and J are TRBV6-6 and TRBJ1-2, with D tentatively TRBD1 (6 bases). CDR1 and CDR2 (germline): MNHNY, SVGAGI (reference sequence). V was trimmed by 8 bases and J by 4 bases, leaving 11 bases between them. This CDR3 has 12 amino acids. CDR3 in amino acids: CASYRDGYGYTF. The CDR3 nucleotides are TGTGCCAGCTACAGGGATGGCTATGGCTACACCTTC.

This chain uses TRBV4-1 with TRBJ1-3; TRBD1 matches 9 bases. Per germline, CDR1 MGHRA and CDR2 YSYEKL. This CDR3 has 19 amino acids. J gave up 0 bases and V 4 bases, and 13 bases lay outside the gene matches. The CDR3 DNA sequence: TGCGCCAGCAGCCGCCCCGGGACAGGGACCCTCTACTCTGGAAACACCATATATTTT. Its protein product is CASSRPGTGTLYSGNTIYF.

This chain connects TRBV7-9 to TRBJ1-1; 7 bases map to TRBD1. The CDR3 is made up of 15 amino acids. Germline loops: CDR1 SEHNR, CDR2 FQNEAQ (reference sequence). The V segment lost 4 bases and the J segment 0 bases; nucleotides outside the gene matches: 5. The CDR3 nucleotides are TGTGCCAGCAGCTCGGACAGGATGATGAACACTGAAGCTTTCTTT. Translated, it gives CASSSDRMMNTEAFF.

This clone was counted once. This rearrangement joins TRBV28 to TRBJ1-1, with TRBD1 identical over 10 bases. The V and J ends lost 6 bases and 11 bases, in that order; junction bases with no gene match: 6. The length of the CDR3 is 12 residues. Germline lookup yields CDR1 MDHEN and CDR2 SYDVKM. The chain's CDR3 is CASRTTGGSAFF. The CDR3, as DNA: TGTGCCAGCAGGACGACAGGGGGCAGCGCTTTCTTT.

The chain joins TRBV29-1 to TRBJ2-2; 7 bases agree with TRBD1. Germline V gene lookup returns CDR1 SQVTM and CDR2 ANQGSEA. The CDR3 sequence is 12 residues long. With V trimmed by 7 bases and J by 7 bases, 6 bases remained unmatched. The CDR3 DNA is TGCAGCGGAATTAGGGGGCTCGGGGAGCTGTTTTTT. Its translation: CSGIRGLGELFF.

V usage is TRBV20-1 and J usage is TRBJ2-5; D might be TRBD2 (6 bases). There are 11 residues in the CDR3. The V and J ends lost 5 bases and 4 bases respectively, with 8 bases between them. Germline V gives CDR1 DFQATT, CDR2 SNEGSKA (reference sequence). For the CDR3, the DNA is TGCAGTGCTTTGGGGGGAGAGACCCAGTACTTC. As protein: CSALGGETQYF.